These 28 T cell receptor beta chains originate from one sample sequenced in a study of blood T cells in healthy people across ages. Primers used in a second PCR of roughly 6 to 11 cycles were a sample-barcoded 5' primer and a J-beta primer mix. TCRdb re-called the 5' RACE reads with MiXCR, one entry per CDR3 protein. The sample has over 1,200,000 distinct CDR3 sequences, 45% to 70% seen once. Input material: blood. These receptors were collected from a man between 18 and 29 years old in good health.

This clonotype was seen more than once but under ten times. V and J are TRBV6-1 and TRBJ1-2; D uncertain. The V end lost 0 bases, the J end lost 5 bases, and 25 bases lay between the germline ends. Germline CDR1 and CDR2: MNHNS and SASEGT. The CDR3 covers 19 residues. The CDR3 DNA follows: TGTGCCAGCAGTGAAGCTCTCTGGGCTACGCCGGTGGTAGTTTATGGCTACACCTTC. Amino acid sequence: CASSEALWATPVVVYGYTF.

The gene calls are TRBV5-1 and TRBJ2-1; D is undetermined. Trimming cost V 0 bases and J 7 bases, with 11 bases left between them. This CDR3 spans 14 amino acids. Germline CDR1 is SGHRS and CDR2 is YFSETQ. This CDR3 reads CASSLDHGSNEQFF. The CDR3, as DNA: TGCGCCAGCAGCTTGGATCACGGAAGTAATGAGCAGTTCTTC.

V and J are TRBV4-2 and TRBJ1-2; TRBD1 agrees at 8 bases. The germline gives CDR1 LGHNA, CDR2 YNFKEQ. The ends lost 4 bases at V and 2 bases at J; junction bases unmatched: 3. CDR3 size: 14 residues. The CDR3 spells CASSPTGVNYGYTF. CDR3 in DNA: TGTGCCAGCAGCCCGACAGGGGTCAACTATGGCTACACCTTC.

V gene TRBV7-9 combines with J gene TRBJ2-5, with D perhaps matching TRBD1 (5 bases). The V gene's germline CDR1 is SEHNR and CDR2 FQNEAQ (reference sequence). The CDR3 spans 13 residues. Here the CDR3 reads CASSLDNQETQYF. CDR3 coding DNA: TGTGCTAGTAGTTTGGACAACCAAGAGACCCAGTACTTC.

The chain joins TRBV6-2 or TRBV6-3 to TRBJ2-1, with unresolved D. Trimming cost V 5 bases and J 10 bases, with 12 bases left between them. CDR3 length: 12 residues. Per germline, CDR1 MNHEY and CDR2 SVGEGT. The chain's CDR3 is CASSHRVGEQFF. CDR3 DNA sequence: TGTGCCAGCAGTCATCGAGTGGGGGAGCAGTTCTTC.

This clonotype was counted between two and nine times. CDR3 loop: CASSLLPTSGNYYEQYF. Written as DNA, the CDR3 is TGTGCCAGCAGCTTACTGCCGACTAGCGGGAACTACTACGAGCAGTACTTC. V and J are TRBV7-2 and TRBJ2-7; 11 positions agree with TRBD2. The CDR3 is made up of 17 amino acids. Germline assignment: CDR1 SGHTA and CDR2 FQGNSA. V was clipped by 2 bases and J by 3 bases; unmatched bases: 9.

The rearrangement joins TRBV6-6 to TRBJ1-3; 8 positions match TRBD1. This CDR3 is built from 13 residues. J gave up 4 bases and V 4 bases, and 0 bases lay outside the gene matches. Germline loops: CDR1 MNHNY, CDR2 SVGAGI (reference sequence). Here the CDR3 DNA reads TGTGCCAGCAGTTGGGACAGGGGAAACACCATATATTTT. This gives the protein CASSWDRGNTIYF.

The chain combines TRBV12-3 or TRBV12-4 with TRBJ1-2; D not certain. Trimming left V 8 bases short and J 1 base short, with 8 bases between. This CDR3 spans 12 amino acids. The CDR3: CASGWGNYGYTF. The CDR3 coding sequence is TGTGCCAGCGGATGGGGTAACTATGGCTACACCTTC.

The V call is TRBV7-9, the J call TRBJ2-7; D is possibly TRBD1 (6 bases). There are 14 residues in the CDR3. The V and J ends lost 5 bases and 6 bases respectively, with 17 bases between them. Looked up from germline, CDR1 is SEHNR and CDR2 is FQNEAQ (reference sequence). This CDR3 is CASSLGQGQSEQYF. The CDR3, as DNA: TGTGCCAGCAGCCTCGGGCAGGGGCAGAGCGAGCAGTACTTC.

This clonotype was found a few times. The rearrangement links TRBV13 to TRBJ2-5, with D perhaps matching TRBD1 (5 bases). The DNA end favors TRBJ2-4, so the J call may be wrong. This CDR3 contains 13 residues. Germline values: CDR1 PRHDT, CDR2 FYEKMQ (reference sequence). Written as DNA, the CDR3 is TGTGCCAGCAGCTTAGAGATAGGGGACATTCAGTACTTC. It codes for CASSLEIGDIQYF.

This clonotype has a handful of counts. This chain joins TRBV28 and TRBJ1-2; D might be TRBD1 (6 bases). Germline-derived CDR1 and CDR2 are MDHEN and SYDVKM. Trimming took 4 bases from V and 4 from J, leaving 13 bases between them. There are 14 residues in the CDR3. The CDR3 protein is CASSSDRTVYGYTF. CDR3 nucleotides: TGTGCCAGCAGTTCTGACCGGACAGTCTATGGCTACACCTTC.

The chain joins TRBV9 to TRBJ1-1; D is unresolved. The CDR3 covers 14 residues. Germline CDR1 is SGDLS and CDR2 is YYNGEE. Trimming cost V 0 bases and J 1 base, with 7 bases left between them. Written as DNA, the CDR3 is TGTGCCAGCAGCGTAGTGGGAGAGAACACTGAAGCTTTCTTT. It yields the protein CASSVVGENTEAFF.

The CDR3: CASSDGQVRPSTDTQYF. Written as DNA, the CDR3 is TGCGCCAGCAGCGACGGACAGGTCCGCCCTAGCACAGATACGCAGTATTTT. The V and J genes are TRBV4-1 and TRBJ2-3; TRBD1 matches at 7 bases. Trimming took 5 bases from V and 0 from J; bases not matched to a gene: 11. This CDR3 has 17 amino acids. Germline CDR1 and CDR2: MGHRA and YSYEKL.

In this sample, this clonotype turned up a few times. V is TRBV21-1 and J is TRBJ2-7; the table's D call, TRBD1, has no DNA check behind it. TRBV21-1 is shown as a pseudogene. The CDR3 is made up of 14 amino acids. DNA of the CDR3: TGTGCCAGCAGCGCTCCCAGGGGGACCTACGAGCAGTACTTC. Its translation is CASSAPRGTYEQYF.

The chain employs TRBV6-6 and TRBJ1-6, with unresolved D. Germline CDR1 reads MNHNY; CDR2 reads SVGAGI (reference sequence). This CDR3 region has 15 residues. V lost 0 bases, J lost 7 bases, and 10 bases lay in between. This CDR3 is CASSYSEVSNSPLHF. The CDR3 DNA sequence: TGTGCCAGCAGTTACTCTGAGGTCTCGAATTCACCCCTCCACTTT.

Turning to this clonotype: A read error may produce the germline difference seen at one junction end. This chain connects TRBV6-1 to TRBJ2-5; TRBD1 matches at 9 bases. The J call may be wrong; the DNA end is better matched by TRBJ2-7. There are 15 residues in the CDR3. CDR1 and CDR2 from the germline V gene are MNHNS and SASEGT. CDR3 amino acids: CAGSQAGTGMVEQYF. The CDR3 coding sequence is TGTGCCGGCAGTCAAGCGGGGACAGGGATGGTCGAGCAGTACTTC.

This clonotype was found a few times. The rearrangement joins TRBV5-1 to TRBJ2-7; the D gene is possibly TRBD2 (5 bases). Germline values: CDR1 SGHRS, CDR2 YFSETQ. This CDR3 region has 14 residues. V was clipped by 4 bases and J by 3 bases, with 14 bases between them. The CDR3 reads CASSKGTSNYEQYF. The CDR3 bases are TGCGCCAGCAGCAAGGGAACTAGTAACTACGAGCAGTACTTC. Based on the CDR3 plus reference TRBV5-1 and TRBJ2-7, the full variable domain is KAGVTQTPRYLIKTRGQQVTLSCSPISGHRSVSWYQQTPGQGLQFLFEYFSETQRNKGNFPGRFSGRQFSNSRSEMNVSTLELGDSALYLCASSKGTSNYEQYFGPGTRLTVT.

This clonotype was recorded once. The V call is TRBV6-5, the J call TRBJ2-1, with 8 bases identical to TRBD2. CDR1 and CDR2 (germline): MNHEY, SVGAGI. With 2 bases clipped from V and 6 bases from J, the junction kept 18 bases outside the gene matches. The CDR3 length is 19 residues. CDR3 amino acids: CASSYGGIAGRPQGNEQFF. CDR3 coding DNA: TGTGCCAGCAGTTACGGCGGTATAGCGGGGCGACCCCAAGGCAATGAGCAGTTCTTC.

The chain links TRBV6-4 to TRBJ1-4, with a weak D call TRBD1 (6 bases). The V end was cut by 2 bases, the J end by 6 bases, with 10 bases between. The CDR3 totals 14 residues. CDR1 is MRHNA and CDR2 is SNTAGT in the germline V gene. The CDR3: CASSDVAGDEKLFF. The CDR3 DNA is TGTGCCAGCAGTGACGTGGCAGGGGATGAAAAACTGTTTTTT.

The chain employs TRBV4-3 and TRBJ1-1; weak D call: TRBD1 (6 bases). The CDR3 extends over 17 amino acids. CDR1 LGHNA and CDR2 YSLEER come from the germline V gene. Trimming took 1 base from V and 5 from J, leaving 20 bases between them. The CDR3 nucleotides read TGCGCCAGCAGCCAAGGACTGGGGGCCCCAGTAGGGACTGAAGCTTTCTTT. It translates to CASSQGLGAPVGTEAFF.

This clonotype was seen a few times. V gene TRBV25-1 combines with J gene TRBJ1-2; a possible D gene is TRBD1 (5 bases). With 2 bases removed from V and 4 bases from J, the gap between germline ends came to 8 bases. Germline V lookup: CDR1 MGHDK, CDR2 SYGVNS. The CDR3 has 13 residues. The CDR3 protein is CASSETGAYGYTF. CDR3 coding DNA: TGTGCCAGCAGTGAAACAGGAGCCTATGGCTACACCTTC.

The chain has TRBV4-3 and TRBJ1-1; no definite D call. Trimming removed 3 bases at V and 1 base at J, with 6 bases between. This CDR3 has 13 residues. CDR1 is LGHNA, CDR2 YSLEER, per germline. For the CDR3, the DNA is TGCGCCAGCAGCCAGTACAGGAACACTGAAGCTTTCTTT. This encodes CASSQYRNTEAFF.

The V and J genes are TRBV4-2 and TRBJ1-1; weak D call: TRBD1 (5 bases). The germline gives CDR1 LGHNA, CDR2 YNFKEQ. The CDR3 has 13 residues. V was trimmed by 6 bases and J by 2 bases, leaving 10 bases between them. CDR3 loop: CASRGRINTEAFF. The CDR3, as DNA: TGTGCCAGCAGGGGACGGATAAACACTGAAGCTTTCTTT.

The chain recombines TRBV10-3 with TRBJ1-5; tentative D call: TRBD1 (5 bases). Trimming shortened V by 11 bases and J by 4 bases, and 18 bases separated the two germline ends. The CDR3 extends over 14 amino acids. Germline V gene sequence: CDR1 ENHRY, CDR2 SYGVKD. The CDR3 protein is CASWTGAGNQPQHF. CDR3 in DNA: TGTGCCTCGTGGACCGGGGCAGGGAATCAGCCCCAGCATTTT.

J is TRBJ2-3 and V is TRBV10-3; 9 bases line up with TRBD2. This CDR3 has 14 residues. The V gene end was trimmed by 6 bases and the J gene end by 2 bases; junction bases not matched to a gene: 3. CDR1 ENHRY and CDR2 SYGVKD come from the germline V gene. The CDR3 sequence: CAIRLAGLTDTQYF. The CDR3 DNA is TGTGCCATCAGGCTAGCGGGGCTCACAGATACGCAGTATTTT.

The chain employs TRBV29-1 and TRBJ2-3, with 8 bases fitting TRBD1. Unmatched junction bases numbered 11, after V lost 4 bases and J lost 5 bases. The CDR3 contains 15 residues. Looked up from germline, CDR1 is SQVTM and CDR2 is ANQGSEA. The CDR3 bases are TGCAGCGTTGGAGGGAGCAGGGGGCCCGGAGATACGCAGTATTTT. This codes for CSVGGSRGPGDTQYF.

The chain employs TRBV12-3 or TRBV12-4 and TRBJ1-1; no definite D call. V lost 4 bases, J lost 3 bases, and 15 bases lay in between. The CDR3 spans 15 residues. The CDR3 loop is CASSSRTDGYTEAFF. CDR3 in DNA: TGTGCCAGCAGTTCAAGGACGGACGGTTACACTGAAGCTTTCTTT.

The genes are TRBV6-5 and TRBJ2-2; maybe TRBD2 (6 bases). This CDR3 is 15 amino acids long. In germline, CDR1 is MNHEY, CDR2 SVGAGI. Trimming took off 2 bases at V and 7 bases at J, with 14 bases between the two ends. The CDR3 loop reads CASSYSLANDGELFF. As DNA, the CDR3 is TGTGCCAGCAGTTACAGTCTAGCGAACGACGGGGAGCTGTTTTTT.